This T cell receptor beta chain was recovered during a study of blood T cell repertoires in COVID-19. Trimming pared 0 bases from V and 3 bases from J, leaving 9 bases between. Germline V CDR1 and CDR2: SGHRS, YFSETQ. This CDR3 is built from 15 residues. Clones were read by immunoSEQ multiplex PCR, and TCRdb kept only the in-frame ones, dropping some. The data show around 130,000 clones, approximately 90% seen once. This TCR came from a man between 45 and 60 years old with active or convalescent COVID-19. The sample consisted of peripheral blood. The chain carries TRBV5-1 and TRBJ1-4; TRBD1 is a possible D gene (5 bases). The CDR3 sequence: CASSLAGLPNEKLFF. CDR3 in DNA: TGCGCCAGCAGCTTGGCAGGGCTCCCTAATGAAAAACTGTTTTTT. Using reference TRBV5-1 and TRBJ1-4 for the parts outside the CDR3, the full variable domain is KAGVTQTPRYLIKTRGQQVTLSCSPISGHRSVSWYQQTPGQGLQFLFEYFSETQRNKGNFPGRFSGRQFSNSRSEMNVSTLELGDSALYLCASSLAGLPNEKLFFGSGTQLSVL.